This T cell receptor beta chain was recorded in a study of T cell responses to AZD1222 COVID-19 vaccine. A remark on this clone: An end of the junction does not agree with germline; a read error may underlie this.

The CDR3 runs 13 residues. Germline-derived CDR1 and CDR2 are SGHAT and FQNNGV. Produced via immunoSEQ multiplex PCR; TCRdb's table is partial and in-frame only. Counted here are around 150,000 clones, 70% to 90% occurring once; the ten biggest clones make up approximately 4.5%. The sample consisted of peripheral blood, taken 28 days after the second AZD1222 dose. This TCR was sampled from an adult who received the AZD1222 COVID-19 vaccine. The chain uses TRBV11-2 and TRBJ1-1; D is possibly TRBD1 (6 bases). CDR3 DNA sequence: TGTGCCAGCAGCTTAACCGCGGGGGGGCCGGAAGTCTTT. It yields the protein CASSLTAGGPEVF.